These 32 T cell receptor beta chains originate from one sample sequenced in a study of cytomegalovirus exposure and HLA in healthy donors. In the PCR, 60 Vbeta and 13 Jbeta primers were used. Produced via immunoSEQ multiplex PCR; TCRdb's table is partial and in-frame only. The data show 150,000 to 200,000 clones, with under 85% seen just once and around 3.2% held by the top ten. Sample: PBMCs. The origin of the receptors is a female donor in good health and CMV-seronegative.

DNA of the CDR3: TGTGCCAGCAGTCTCGACAGCTTAACTAATGAAAAACTGTTTTTT. Residues: CASSLDSLTNEKLFF. This sequence joins TRBV28 and TRBJ1-4, with D perhaps TRBD1 (5 bases). From germline, CDR1 is MDHEN and CDR2 SYDVKM. V lost 5 bases, J lost 1 base, and 11 bases lay in between. The CDR3 loop spans 15 amino acids.

This clone was detected a few times. CDR3 region: CASSEGQGGFGYTF. In DNA, the CDR3 is TGTGCCAGCAGTGAGGGACAGGGGGGTTTTGGCTACACCTTC. This rearrangement joins TRBV2 to TRBJ1-2, with 11 bases fitting TRBD1. J was trimmed by 7 bases and V by 3 bases; bases with no gene match: 4. This CDR3 contains 14 residues. Germline values: CDR1 SNHLY, CDR2 FYNNEI.

This clone was recorded only once. The J gene is TRBJ2-2, the V gene TRBV7-9, with 8 bases that match TRBD2. The germline gives CDR1 SEHNR, CDR2 FQNEAQ (reference sequence). This CDR3 is 13 amino acids long. Trimming took 5 bases from V and 6 from J; bases not matched to a gene: 2. The CDR3 nucleotides read TGTGCCAGCAGCCTGACTAGCGCCGGGGAGCTGTTTTTT. Translating gives CASSLTSAGELFF.

A note on this clone: The junction shows a germline mismatch at one end, possibly a read error. This chain uses TRBV7-7 with TRBJ2-5; weak D call: TRBD2 (6 bases). Germline assignment: CDR1 SSHAT and CDR2 FNYEAQ (reference sequence). CDR3 size: 14 residues. The DNA for the CDR3 is TGTGCTAGCAGCTTCCCGGGGGACCAAGAGACCCAGTACTTC. Protein: CASSFPGDQETQYF.

This clone showed up just a few times. This sequence joins TRBV30 and TRBJ1-6; 7 nucleotides match TRBD1. V was pared by 1 base and J by 7 bases, with 10 bases of the junction left unmatched. This CDR3 is 16 amino acids long. Germline V CDR1 and CDR2: GTSNPN, SVGIG (reference sequence). CDR3 nucleotides: TGTGCCTGGAGTGGGGCCATGACAGGGAAGAATTCACCCCTCCACTTT. Translating it yields CAWSGAMTGKNSPLHF. Looking up the rest from reference TRBV30 and TRBJ1-6 gives the full variable domain: SQTIHQWPATLVQPVGSPLSLECTVEGTSNPNLYWYRQAAGRGLQLLFYSVGIGQISSEVPQNLSASRPQDRQFILSSKKLLLSDSGFYLCAWSGAMTGKNSPLHFGNGTRLTVT.

This clone occurred once. The genes are TRBV7-3 and TRBJ2-5; tentatively, D is TRBD1 (5 bases). The CDR3 spans 14 residues. Deletions cut 5 bases from V and 2 bases from J, with 12 bases between. The germline gives CDR1 SGHTA, CDR2 FQGTGA. This chain's CDR3 is CASSRDSVQETQYF. CDR3 coding DNA: TGTGCCAGCAGCAGAGACAGTGTTCAAGAGACCCAGTACTTC. The variable domain in full, with the rest retrieved from reference TRBV7-3 and TRBJ2-5, is GAGVSQTPSNKVTEKGKYVELRCDPISGHTALYWYRQSLGQGPEFLIYFQGTGAADDSGLPNDRFFAVRPEGSVSTLKIQRTERGDSAVYLCASSRDSVQETQYFGPGTRLLVL.

This clone came up a few times. This rearrangement joins TRBV30 to TRBJ2-1; D is perhaps TRBD1 (5 bases). Trimming left V 0 bases short and J 5 bases short, with 8 bases between. Germline-derived CDR1 and CDR2 are GTSNPN and SVGIG (reference sequence). The CDR3 sequence is 13 residues long. The CDR3 region has the DNA TGTGCCTGGAGTGTAGACAGACACAATGAGCAGTTCTTC. Its protein is CAWSVDRHNEQFF.

J is TRBJ2-7 and V is TRBV21-1; the table names TRBD2, a call not compared with the DNA. TRBV21-1 is noted as a pseudogene. The CDR3 sequence is 18 residues long. The CDR3 reads CASSKRLAGGSSSYEQYF. For the CDR3, the DNA is TGTGCCAGCAGCAAAAGGCTAGCGGGGGGTTCAAGCTCCTACGAGCAGTACTTC.

DNA for the CDR3: TGTGCCAGCAGCTTAAGGAGTAGGGGCGGGGACGGGGAGCTGTTTTTT. It codes for CASSLRSRGGDGELFF. The V call is TRBV7-8, the J call TRBJ2-2; D perhaps matches TRBD2 (6 bases). The CDR3 consists of 16 residues. Germline assignment: CDR1 SGHVS and CDR2 FQNEAQ. V was cut by 2 bases and J by 7 bases, with 17 bases left in between.

This chain uses TRBV7-8 with TRBJ1-1, with 12 bases that match TRBD1. V was clipped by 5 bases and J by 3 bases; unmatched bases: 16. This CDR3 contains 19 residues. Per germline, CDR1 SGHVS and CDR2 FQNEAQ. The CDR3 is CASSLGRPRDRGRHTEAFF. The CDR3 DNA is TGTGCCAGCAGCCTAGGGCGGCCCCGGGACAGGGGGCGTCACACTGAAGCTTTCTTT.

The V call is TRBV23-1, the J call TRBJ1-5; D remains ambiguous. TRBV23-1 is annotated as an ORF whose role is uncertain. Trimming removed 0 bases at V and 6 bases at J, with 15 bases between. This CDR3 has 16 residues. CDR3 bases: TGCGCCAGCAGTCAATCGCCCGGGTTTCACCCTCAGCCCCAGCATTTT. This codes for CASSQSPGFHPQPQHF.

As for this clone: A read error may produce the germline difference seen at one junction end. The chain joins TRBV7-9 to TRBJ2-7; D gene uncertain. Germline-derived CDR1 and CDR2 are SEHNR and FQNEAQ (reference sequence). CDR3 length: 12 residues. CDR3 nucleotides: TGTTCCAGCAGCCTTAGGAGAGACGAGCAGTACTTC. Residues: CSSSLRRDEQYF.

V and J are TRBV5-4 and TRBJ2-7; D may be TRBD2 (6 bases). The length of the CDR3 is 15 residues. Germline V gene data show CDR1 as SGHNT and CDR2 as YYREEE (reference sequence). Trimming cost V 3 bases and J 2 bases, with 15 bases left between them. CDR3 in amino acids: CASSSGDLLPYEQYF. CDR3 nucleotides: TGTGCCAGCAGCTCGGGGGACCTACTACCCTACGAGCAGTACTTC. The variable domain in full, completed from reference TRBV5-4 and TRBJ2-7, reads ETGVTQSPTHLIKTRGQQVTLRCSSQSGHNTVSWYQQALGQGPQFIFQYYREEENGRGNFPPRFSGLQFPNYSSELNVNALELDDSALYLCASSSGDLLPYEQYFGPGTRLTVT.

The chain employs TRBV18 and TRBJ1-2; the D gene is possibly TRBD1 (6 bases). CDR1 and CDR2 (germline): KGHSH, LQKENI. V was cut by 2 bases and J by 4 bases, with 20 bases left in between. The CDR3 loop spans 17 amino acids. Here the CDR3 reads CASSPGGSSVMTYGYTF. The CDR3 DNA reads as TGTGCCAGCTCACCAGGGGGCAGTTCCGTCATGACCTATGGCTACACCTTC.

The rearrangement joins TRBV6-1 to TRBJ2-3; TRBD1 aligns across 9 bases. Germline V lookup: CDR1 MNHNS, CDR2 SASEGT. Trimming took 4 bases from V and 3 from J; bases not matched to a gene: 2. The length of the CDR3 is 14 residues. The DNA for the CDR3 is TGTGCCAGCAGTGTGGACAGGGGAACAGATACGCAGTATTTT. It encodes CASSVDRGTDTQYF.

The chain links TRBV29-1 to TRBJ2-7; 16 bases fit TRBD2. Unmatched junction bases numbered 8, after V lost 4 bases and J lost 5 bases. The V gene's germline CDR1 is SQVTM and CDR2 ANQGSEA. This CDR3 is built from 16 residues. CDR3 DNA: TGCAGCGTTGCGGGACTAGCGGGAGGGCAGAGGCACGAGCAGTACTTC. Translation gives CSVAGLAGGQRHEQYF.

This chain joins TRBV25-1 and TRBJ2-7, with D perhaps matching TRBD2 (5 bases). V lost 3 bases, J lost 0 bases, and 12 bases lay in between. This CDR3 comprises 15 residues. In germline, CDR1 is MGHDK, CDR2 SYGVNS. The CDR3 sequence: CASSEGALSSYEQYF. Written as DNA, the CDR3 is TGTGCCAGCAGTGAGGGAGCACTATCCTCCTACGAGCAGTACTTC.

The chain employs TRBV7-3 and TRBJ2-3; the match to TRBD2 covers 11 bases. The V gene end was trimmed by 2 bases and the J gene end by 7 bases; junction bases not matched to a gene: 8. Germline V gives CDR1 SGHTA, CDR2 FQGTGA. There are 16 residues in the CDR3. The CDR3 region has the DNA TGTGCCAGCAGCTTAGGGGGACTAGCGGACACGTATACGCAGTATTTT. It codes for CASSLGGLADTYTQYF.

The V gene is TRBV11-3, the J gene TRBJ2-5; 7 bases map to TRBD1. Germline V lookup: CDR1 SGHNT, CDR2 YENEEA. This CDR3 is built from 15 residues. The J segment lost 0 bases and the V segment lost 4 bases, leaving 5 bases of the junction unmatched. CDR3 loop: CASSSGTDYQETQYF. In DNA form, the CDR3 reads TGTGCCAGCAGCTCGGGGACAGATTACCAAGAGACCCAGTACTTC.

The chain recombines TRBV12-2 with TRBJ1-6; TRBD1 is the table's D call and was not checked against the DNA. TRBV12-2 is designated a pseudogene. CDR3 length: 18 amino acids. The CDR3 is CASRLEEDRGSYNSPLHF. The CDR3, as DNA: TGTGCAAGTCGCTTAGAGGAGGACAGGGGCTCCTATAATTCACCCCTCCACTTT.

The chain has TRBV27 and TRBJ1-6, with 7 bases identical to TRBD1. Trimming cost V 1 base and J 10 bases; bases outside gene matches: 4. Per the germline V gene, CDR1 is MNHEY and CDR2 is SMNVEV (reference sequence). This CDR3 region has 14 residues. CDR3 DNA sequence: TGTGCCAGCAGTTTATTAGGGGGCAAATCACCCCTCCACTTT. It codes for CASSLLGGKSPLHF.

J is TRBJ1-6 and V is TRBV2; D is unclear. V was pared by 1 base and J by 6 bases, with 7 bases between. The V gene's germline CDR1 is SNHLY and CDR2 FYNNEI. The CDR3 has 14 amino acids. The CDR3 DNA reads TGTGCCAGCAGTGAAGGCCAGTTTAATTCACCCCTCCACTTT. Its protein is CASSEGQFNSPLHF. Variable domain in full (rest from reference TRBV2 and TRBJ1-6): EPEVTQTPSHQVTQMGQEVILRCVPISNHLYFYWYRQILGQKVEFLVSFYNNEISEKSEIFDDQFSVERPDGSNFTLKIRSTKLEDSAMYFCASSEGQFNSPLHFGNGTRLTVT.

V usage is TRBV27 and J usage is TRBJ1-2, with 7 bases that match TRBD1. The CDR3 sequence is 15 residues long. Germline V lookup: CDR1 MNHEY, CDR2 SMNVEV (reference sequence). V lost 4 bases, J lost 5 bases, and 10 bases stayed unmatched. The chain's CDR3 is CASSSVPGTAYGYTF. CDR3 DNA sequence: TGTGCCAGCAGTTCCGTACCCGGGACAGCTTATGGCTACACCTTC.

This clone showed up just once. V gene TRBV2 combines with J gene TRBJ1-2; D unclear. Germline V gene lookup returns CDR1 SNHLY and CDR2 FYNNEI. The CDR3 is 12 residues long. Trimming shortened V by 6 bases and J by 8 bases, and 13 bases separated the two germline ends. This CDR3 is CASSPELSGYTF. CDR3 nucleotide sequence: TGTGCCAGCAGCCCCGAGCTCTCGGGCTACACCTTC.

V usage is TRBV5-6 and J usage is TRBJ2-5; TRBD1 might be the D (6 bases). This CDR3 is 14 amino acids long. Germline V gives CDR1 SGHDT, CDR2 YYEEEE. Trimming pared 4 bases from V and 5 bases from J, leaving 15 bases between. Written as DNA, the CDR3 is TGTGCCAGCAGCCCTCGGGCAGGGGAGGAGACCCAGTACTTC. Protein product: CASSPRAGEETQYF.

The CDR3: CASSQGLAAKETQYF. The CDR3 nucleotides are TGCGCCAGCAGCCAAGGACTAGCGGCAAAAGAGACCCAGTACTTC. The chain combines TRBV4-1 with TRBJ2-5; 9 positions agree with TRBD2. Germline trimming cut 1 base from V and 3 bases from J; bases unmatched to any gene: 3. From germline, CDR1 is MGHRA and CDR2 YSYEKL. CDR3 size: 15 residues.

This chain uses TRBV11-2 with TRBJ1-1; D is unresolved. The germline CDR1 and CDR2 sequences are SGHAT and FQNNGV. This CDR3 has 14 residues. With 1 base removed from V and 3 bases from J, the gap between germline ends came to 9 bases. The CDR3 loop reads CASSLAQSDTEAFF. CDR3 sequence (DNA): TGTGCCAGCAGCTTAGCCCAATCGGACACTGAAGCTTTCTTT.

The gene calls are TRBV11-2 and TRBJ1-1, with no clear D. CDR1 SGHAT and CDR2 FQNNGV come from the germline V gene. The CDR3 contains 11 residues. V lost 5 bases to trimming and J lost 2 bases, with 3 bases between them. CDR3: CASSLNTEAFF. The CDR3 bases are TGTGCCAGCAGCCTTAACACTGAAGCTTTCTTT. The complete variable domain, with remaining parts taken from reference TRBV11-2 and TRBJ1-1, reads EAGVAQSPRYKIIEKRQSVAFWCNPISGHATLYWYQQILGQGPKLLIQFQNNGVVDDSQLPKDRFSAERLKGVDSTLKIQPAKLEDSAVYLCASSLNTEAFFGQGTRLTVV.

As to this clone: Distinct nucleotide sequences in the sample also encode this CDR3. CDR3 sequence (DNA): TGTGCCAGCAGTTTAATCCGGGACAGTCCCTACGAGCAGTACTTC. It encodes CASSLIRDSPYEQYF. The rearrangement links TRBV27 to TRBJ2-7; 7 bases align to TRBD1. The germline CDR1 and CDR2 sequences are MNHEY and SMNVEV (reference sequence). The CDR3 has 15 residues. J was trimmed by 2 bases and V by 2 bases; bases with no gene match: 6.

The chain has TRBV15 and TRBJ2-6; D might be TRBD1 (6 bases). V was pared by 2 bases and J by 1 base, with 6 bases between. The CDR3 sequence is 15 residues long. Germline CDR1 reads LNHNV; CDR2 reads YYDKDF (reference sequence). CDR3 residues: CATSRRGSGANVLTF. The DNA for the CDR3 is TGTGCCACCAGCAGAAGGGGGTCTGGGGCCAACGTCCTGACTTTC.

This clone appeared a single time. The chain couples TRBV5-4 to TRBJ1-1; tentative D call: TRBD1 (5 bases). This CDR3 region has 14 residues. V lost 5 bases and J 3 bases, leaving 14 bases between the germline ends. Germline V gives CDR1 SGHNT, CDR2 YYREEE (reference sequence). CDR3 loop: CASRDGQGDTEAFF. CDR3 DNA sequence: TGTGCCAGCAGGGACGGACAAGGGGACACTGAAGCTTTCTTT.

This clone was seen only once. V usage is TRBV28 and J usage is TRBJ1-2; maybe TRBD1 (5 bases). V was shortened by 5 bases and J by 4 bases, with 14 bases between the two germline ends. Germline assignment: CDR1 MDHEN and CDR2 SYDVKM. This CDR3 is built from 14 residues. The DNA for the CDR3 is TGTGCCAGCAGTCCTACGACGGGGGTCTATGGCTACACCTTC. It specifies CASSPTTGVYGYTF.